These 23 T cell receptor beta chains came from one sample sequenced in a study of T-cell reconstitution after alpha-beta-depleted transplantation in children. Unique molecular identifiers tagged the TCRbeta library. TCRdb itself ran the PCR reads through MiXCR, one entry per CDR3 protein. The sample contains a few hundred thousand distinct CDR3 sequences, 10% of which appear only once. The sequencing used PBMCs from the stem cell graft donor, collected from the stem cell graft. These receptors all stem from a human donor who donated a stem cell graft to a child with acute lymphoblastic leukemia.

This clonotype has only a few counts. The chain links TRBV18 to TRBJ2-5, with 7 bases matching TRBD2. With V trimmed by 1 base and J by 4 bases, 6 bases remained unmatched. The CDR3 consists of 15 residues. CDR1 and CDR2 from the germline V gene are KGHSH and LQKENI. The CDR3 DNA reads TGTGCCAGCTCACCACGGCCGGGAGGAGGAGAGACCCAGTACTTC. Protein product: CASSPRPGGGETQYF.

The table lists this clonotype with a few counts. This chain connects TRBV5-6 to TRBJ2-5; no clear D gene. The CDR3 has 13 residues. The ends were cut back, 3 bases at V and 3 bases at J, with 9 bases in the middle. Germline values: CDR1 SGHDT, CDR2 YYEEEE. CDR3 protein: CASSSDKEETQYF. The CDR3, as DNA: TGTGCCAGCAGCTCCGACAAAGAAGAGACCCAGTACTTC. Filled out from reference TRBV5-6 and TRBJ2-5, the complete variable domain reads DAGVTQSPTHLIKTRGQQVTLRCSPKSGHDTVSWYQQALGQGPQFIFQYYEEEERQRGNFPDRFSGHQFPNYSSELNVNALLLGDSALYLCASSSDKEETQYFGPGTRLLVL.

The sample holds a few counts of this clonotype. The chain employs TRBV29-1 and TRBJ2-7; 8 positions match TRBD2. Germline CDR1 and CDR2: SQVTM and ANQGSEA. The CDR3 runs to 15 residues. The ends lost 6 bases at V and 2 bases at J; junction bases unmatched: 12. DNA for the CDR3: TGCAGCGTCCTCCCTGGACTAGCTCCTCCCTACGAGCAGTACTTC. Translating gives CSVLPGLAPPYEQYF.

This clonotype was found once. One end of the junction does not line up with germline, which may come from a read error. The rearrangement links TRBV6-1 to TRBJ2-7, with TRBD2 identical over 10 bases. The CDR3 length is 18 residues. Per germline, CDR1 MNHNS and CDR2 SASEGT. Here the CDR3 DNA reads TGTGCCAGCCGTGGCGGGACTAGCGATCCCCCCAGCTCCTACGAGCATTACTTC. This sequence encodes CASRGGTSDPPSSYEHYF.

CDR3: CAWRTSGSYEQYF. CDR3 bases: TGTGCCTGGAGGACTAGCGGGTCCTACGAGCAGTACTTC. The chain uses TRBV30 and TRBJ2-7; TRBD2 matches at 10 bases. Looked up from germline, CDR1 is GTSNPN and CDR2 is SVGIG (reference sequence). V lost 3 bases and J lost 1; bases outside the gene matches: 0. The CDR3 totals 13 residues.

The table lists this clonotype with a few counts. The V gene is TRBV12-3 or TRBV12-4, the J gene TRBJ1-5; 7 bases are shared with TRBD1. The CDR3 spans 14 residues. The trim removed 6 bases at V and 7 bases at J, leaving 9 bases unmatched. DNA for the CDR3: TGTGCCAGCAGACGAGACAGGGATGACCAGCCCCAGCATTTT. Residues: CASRRDRDDQPQHF.

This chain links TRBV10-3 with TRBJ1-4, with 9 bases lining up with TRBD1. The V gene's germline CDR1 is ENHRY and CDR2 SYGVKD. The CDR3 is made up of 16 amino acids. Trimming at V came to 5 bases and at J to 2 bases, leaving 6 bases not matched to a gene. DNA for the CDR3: TGTGCCATCAGTACTATACAGGGGGCGACTAATGAAAAACTGTTTTTT. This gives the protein CAISTIQGATNEKLFF.

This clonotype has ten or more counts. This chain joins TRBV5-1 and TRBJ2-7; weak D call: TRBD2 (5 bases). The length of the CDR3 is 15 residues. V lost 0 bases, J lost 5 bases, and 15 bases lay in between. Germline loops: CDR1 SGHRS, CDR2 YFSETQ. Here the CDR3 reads CASSLGTSYSHEQYF. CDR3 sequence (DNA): TGCGCCAGCAGCTTGGGTACTAGTTATTCCCACGAGCAGTACTTC.

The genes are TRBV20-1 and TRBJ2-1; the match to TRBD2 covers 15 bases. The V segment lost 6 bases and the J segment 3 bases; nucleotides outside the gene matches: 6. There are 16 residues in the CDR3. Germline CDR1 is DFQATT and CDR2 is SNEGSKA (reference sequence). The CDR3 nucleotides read TGCAGTGCCCCTGGGACTAGCGGGAGGAGCTACAATGAGCAGTTCTTC. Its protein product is CSAPGTSGRSYNEQFF.

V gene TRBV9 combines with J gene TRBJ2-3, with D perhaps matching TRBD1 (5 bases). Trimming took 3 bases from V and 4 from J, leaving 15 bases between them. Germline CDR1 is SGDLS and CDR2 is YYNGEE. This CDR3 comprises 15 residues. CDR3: CASSGQGAAADTQYF. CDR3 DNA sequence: TGTGCCAGCAGCGGGCAGGGCGCAGCTGCAGATACGCAGTATTTT.

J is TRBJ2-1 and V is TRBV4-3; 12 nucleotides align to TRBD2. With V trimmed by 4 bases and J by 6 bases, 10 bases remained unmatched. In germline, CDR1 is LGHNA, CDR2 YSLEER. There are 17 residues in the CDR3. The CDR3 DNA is TGCGCCAGCAGCCGAGGGCCTCTAGCGGGAGGGTCCAATGAGCAGTTCTTC. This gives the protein CASSRGPLAGGSNEQFF.

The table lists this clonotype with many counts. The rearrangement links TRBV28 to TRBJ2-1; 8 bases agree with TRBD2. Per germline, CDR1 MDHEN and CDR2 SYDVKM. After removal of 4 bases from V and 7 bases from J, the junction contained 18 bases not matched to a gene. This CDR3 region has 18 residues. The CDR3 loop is CASSSPGRGAGGGNEQFF. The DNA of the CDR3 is TGTGCCAGCAGTTCACCTGGACGTGGGGCGGGAGGAGGTAATGAGCAGTTCTTC.

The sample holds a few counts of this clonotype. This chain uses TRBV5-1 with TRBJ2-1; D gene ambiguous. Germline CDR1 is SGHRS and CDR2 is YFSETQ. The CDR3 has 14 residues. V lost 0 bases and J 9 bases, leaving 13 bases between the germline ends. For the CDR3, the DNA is TGCGCCAGCAGCTTGGCCGCCTCTCGTCCTGAGCAGTTCTTC. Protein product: CASSLAASRPEQFF.

The CDR3 DNA follows: TGTGCCAGCAGTTCGACGGGAGGGAAAGAGACCCAGTACTTC. This codes for CASSSTGGKETQYF. The chain joins TRBV6-2 or TRBV6-3 to TRBJ2-5; 8 bases line up with TRBD2. CDR1 MNHEY and CDR2 SVGEGT come from the germline V gene. V lost 4 bases to trimming and J lost 3 bases; unmatched junction nucleotides: 4. This CDR3 has 14 residues.

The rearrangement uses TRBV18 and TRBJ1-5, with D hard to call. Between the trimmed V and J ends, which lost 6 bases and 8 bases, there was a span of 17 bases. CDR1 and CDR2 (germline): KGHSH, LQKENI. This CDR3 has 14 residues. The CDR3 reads CASSLGRPEEPQHF. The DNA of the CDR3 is TGTGCCAGCTCCCTCGGGCGCCCCGAGGAGCCCCAGCATTTT.

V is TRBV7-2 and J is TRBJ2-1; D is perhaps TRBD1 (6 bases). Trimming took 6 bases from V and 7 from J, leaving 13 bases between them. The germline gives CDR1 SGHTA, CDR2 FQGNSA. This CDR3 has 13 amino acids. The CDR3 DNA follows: TGTGCCAGCAGGAGGGACATTCCTAATGAGCAGTTCTTC. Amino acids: CASRRDIPNEQFF.

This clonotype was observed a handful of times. CDR3 nucleotides: TGTGCCAGCAGCTTCAGACTAGTGGTCCATGAGCAGTTCTTC. Translating it yields CASSFRLVVHEQFF. The rearrangement links TRBV7-9 to TRBJ2-1; D is perhaps TRBD2 (6 bases). Germline V lookup: CDR1 SEHNR, CDR2 FQNEAQ (reference sequence). Deletions cut 3 bases from V and 8 bases from J, with 14 bases between. The CDR3 extends over 14 amino acids.

CDR3 sequence (DNA): TGTGCCAGCAGCTTAGGTCGTCTGAGCGGGAGAGCAGATACGCAGTATTTT. Its protein product is CASSLGRLSGRADTQYF. This rearrangement joins TRBV7-3 to TRBJ2-3, with 8 nucleotides matching TRBD2. The CDR3 runs to 17 residues. V shed 2 bases and J 4 bases; nucleotides not matched to a gene: 11. From germline, CDR1 is SGHTA and CDR2 FQGTGA.

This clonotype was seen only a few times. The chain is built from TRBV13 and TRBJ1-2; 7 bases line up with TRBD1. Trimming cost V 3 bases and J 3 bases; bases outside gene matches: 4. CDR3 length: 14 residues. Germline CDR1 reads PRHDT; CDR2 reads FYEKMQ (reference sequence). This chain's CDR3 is CASSLVRGDYGYTF. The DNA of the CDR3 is TGTGCCAGCAGCTTGGTCAGGGGGGACTATGGCTACACCTTC.

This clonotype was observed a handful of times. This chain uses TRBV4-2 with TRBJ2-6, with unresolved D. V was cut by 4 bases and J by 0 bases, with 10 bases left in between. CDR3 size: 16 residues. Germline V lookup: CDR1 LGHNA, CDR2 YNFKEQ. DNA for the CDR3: TGTGCCAGCAGCCCCTACCGGGTCTCTGGGGCCAACGTCCTGACTTTC. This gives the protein CASSPYRVSGANVLTF.

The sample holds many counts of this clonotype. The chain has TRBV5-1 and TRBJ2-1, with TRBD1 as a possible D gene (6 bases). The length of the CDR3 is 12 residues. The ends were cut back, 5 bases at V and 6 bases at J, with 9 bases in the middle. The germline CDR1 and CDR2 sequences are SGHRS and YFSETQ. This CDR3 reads CASRGQLNEQFF. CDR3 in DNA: TGCGCCAGCAGAGGACAGCTCAATGAGCAGTTCTTC.

Written as DNA, the CDR3 is TGTGCCAGCAGCTCCTTAGCGTGGGAGGGCCGATACAATGAGCAGTTCTTC. Protein product: CASSSLAWEGRYNEQFF. The genes are TRBV12-3 or TRBV12-4 and TRBJ2-1; 7 bases are a match to TRBD2. V lost 6 bases, J lost 4 bases, and 15 bases stayed unmatched. This CDR3 spans 17 amino acids.

CDR3 nucleotide sequence: TGCAGTGCTAGTCTACTTGAGGACCGAGATGGCTACACCTTC. Protein: CSASLLEDRDGYTF. The V and J genes are TRBV20-1 and TRBJ1-2; D uncertain. The CDR3 contains 14 residues. V lost 3 bases and J lost 6, with 17 bases in between. Germline-derived CDR1 and CDR2 are DFQATT and SNEGSKA (reference sequence).